One TCR beta chain is described in this entry. In the authors' methods: Using reference gene primer amplification, nucleated cell counts were estimated. Sequenced by immunoSEQ multiplex PCR; TCRdb stores in-frame clones only, minus some. V and J calls and clone size come straight from that table; D and trimming were deduced from the DNA. Found here are around 250,000 clones, 84% of them singletons; the top ten hold 1.5%. These data come from a study of blood T cell repertoires in COVID-19. About the study: Specimens from acute and convalescent COVID-19 originated in the United States, Italy and Spain. T cells, B-cell-depleted T cells, or PBMCs supplied cDNA or gDNA.

This TCR derives from a woman aged 40 to 49 who had recovered from COVID-19. Input material: peripheral blood.

CDR3 residues: CASSVEGNTEAFF. CDR3 nucleotide sequence: TGTGCCAGCAGTGTTGAGGGGAACACTGAAGCTTTCTTT. The genes are TRBV6-4 and TRBJ1-1; the D is unclear. CDR1 is MRHNA and CDR2 is SNTAGT in the germline V gene. V lost 4 bases to trimming and J lost 1 base, with 7 bases between them. This CDR3 has 13 residues.